This TCR beta chain is from a study of blood T cell repertoires in COVID-19. Overall study: T cells, B-cell-depleted T cells, or PBMCs supplied cDNA or gDNA.

In this sample, this clone turned up a few times. The V and J ends lost 3 bases and 3 bases respectively, with 9 bases between them. Germline CDR1 is LNHDA and CDR2 is SQIVND (reference sequence). CDR3 length: 13 residues. The data were produced by immunoSEQ multiplex PCR, yet TCRdb's version contains in-frame clones alone and is incomplete. Of approximately 210,000 clones in the sample, 70% to 85% are singletons; the top ten hold approximately 3.1%. Donors were grouped by their self-reported clinical history. The sequence was obtained from a woman in her sixties or seventies who had recovered from COVID-19. The chain joins TRBV19 to TRBJ2-7, with D uncertain. What was sequenced was PBMCs or T cells enriched from blood (not recorded which). The CDR3 sequence: CASSISPNYEQYF. DNA of the CDR3: TGTGCCAGTAGTATTAGCCCGAACTACGAGCAGTACTTC.